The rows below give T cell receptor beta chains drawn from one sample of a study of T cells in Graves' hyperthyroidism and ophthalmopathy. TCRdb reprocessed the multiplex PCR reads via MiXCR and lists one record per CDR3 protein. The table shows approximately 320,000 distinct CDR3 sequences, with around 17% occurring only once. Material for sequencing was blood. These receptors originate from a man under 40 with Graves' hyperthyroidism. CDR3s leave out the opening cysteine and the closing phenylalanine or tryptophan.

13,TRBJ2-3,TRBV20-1,SANQAGGYLDTQY
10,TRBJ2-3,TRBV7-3,ASSPQLGTQY
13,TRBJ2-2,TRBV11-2,ASSLRQGYTGELF
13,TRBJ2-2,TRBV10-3,AIRGSTLNTGELF
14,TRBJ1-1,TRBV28,ASRGDREKGNTEAF
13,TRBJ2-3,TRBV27,ASRSVGSDGDTQY
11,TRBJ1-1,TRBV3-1,ASGEQFNTEAF
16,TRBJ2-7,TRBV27,ASSLKMVAGTFSYEQY
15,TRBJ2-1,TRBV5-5,ASSLGSFRRSYNEQF
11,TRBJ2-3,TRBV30,AWDRGVTDTQY
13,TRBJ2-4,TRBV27,ASSRLIGSKNIQY
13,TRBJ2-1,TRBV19,ASSISRGWYNEQF
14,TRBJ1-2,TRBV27,ASSPYPEGTNYGYT
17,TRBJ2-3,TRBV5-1,ASSLGRDRGRISTDTQY
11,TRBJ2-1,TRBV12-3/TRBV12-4,ASSGIVVDEQF
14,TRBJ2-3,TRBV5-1,ASSTGQGGTRDTQY
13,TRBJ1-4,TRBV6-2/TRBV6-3,ASARFGAPNEKLF
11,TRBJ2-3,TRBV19,ASSRVGTDTQY
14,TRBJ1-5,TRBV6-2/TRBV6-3,ASVARNTGGNQPQH
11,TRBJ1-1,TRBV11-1,ASSLGRQLEAF
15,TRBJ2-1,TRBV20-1,SARDHRASGSYNEQF
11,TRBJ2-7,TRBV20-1,SARGLEGGEQY
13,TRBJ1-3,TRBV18,ASSPWPVSGNTIY
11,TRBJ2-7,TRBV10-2,ASTARVTYEQY
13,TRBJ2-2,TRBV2,ASSVKERYTGELF
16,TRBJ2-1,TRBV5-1,ASSPPGGTGDPYNEQF
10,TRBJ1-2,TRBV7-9,ASSFDRSGYT
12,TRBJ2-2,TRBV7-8,ASSPARLTGELF
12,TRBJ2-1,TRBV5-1,ASSLGSPDNEQF
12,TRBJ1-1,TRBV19,ASSSSEGGREAF
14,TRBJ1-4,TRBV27,ASSRRWGTALEKLF
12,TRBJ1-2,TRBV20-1,SARDSAWVDGYT
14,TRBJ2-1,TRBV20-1,SARDRRRGGYNEQF
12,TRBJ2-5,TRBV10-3,AISESGEQETQY
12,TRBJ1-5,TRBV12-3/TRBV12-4,ASSMTGGDQPQH
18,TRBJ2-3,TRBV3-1,ASSQRQPSGLAAFTDTQY
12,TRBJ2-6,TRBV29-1,SVEVSSGANVLT
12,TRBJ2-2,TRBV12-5,ASGGGQGIGELF
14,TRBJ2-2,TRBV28,ASSWPTGITAGELF
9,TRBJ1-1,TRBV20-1,SVRGDTEAF
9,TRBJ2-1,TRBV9,ASGTGNEQF
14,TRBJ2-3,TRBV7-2,ASSTLPAGGRDTQY
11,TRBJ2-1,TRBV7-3,ASTLGTGSEQF
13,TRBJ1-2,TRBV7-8,ASSPIDSYNYGYT
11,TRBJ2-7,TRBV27,ATRELAKREQY
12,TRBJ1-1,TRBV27,ASSLSSSNTEAF
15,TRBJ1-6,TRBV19,ASSRDRGRGLESPLH
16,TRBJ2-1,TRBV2,ASSDRTSGRGIYNEQF
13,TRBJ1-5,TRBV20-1,SARESLAGNQPQH
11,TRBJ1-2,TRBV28,ASYQQGARGYT
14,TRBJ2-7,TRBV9,ASSVGRGAGSYEQY
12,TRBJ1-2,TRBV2,ASTDRGVLYGYT
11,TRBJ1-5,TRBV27,ASSVIFNQPQH
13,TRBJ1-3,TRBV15,ATSRESRSGNTIY
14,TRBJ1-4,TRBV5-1,ASSVGSTGQPEKLF
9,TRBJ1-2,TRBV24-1,ATSDLVRYT
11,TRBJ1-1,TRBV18,ASSPAGNTEAF
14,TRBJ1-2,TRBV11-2,ASSQVMTEANYGYT
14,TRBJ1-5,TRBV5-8,ASSHEMLDPNQPQH